This TCR beta chain was recorded in a study of cytomegalovirus exposure and HLA in healthy donors. The overall study: Of the donors genotyped, approximately 400 in all, 75% to 85% fell in the Caucasian-associated ancestry cluster.

The PCR had 60 Vbeta and 13 Jbeta primers. Here immunoSEQ multiplex PCR was the method, and the copy in TCRdb shows in-frame clones only, minus some. The sample has about 130,000 clones; roughly 74% are singletons. CDR1 and CDR2 from the germline V gene are MDHEN and SYDVKM. The CDR3 spans 12 residues. Trimming cost V 4 bases and J 7 bases, with 11 bases left between them. The receptor was derived from a male donor in good health and CMV-seronegative. This rearrangement joins TRBV28 to TRBJ2-7; D is unresolved. The sample comprised PBMCs. The CDR3, as DNA: TGTGCCAGCAGTTCCTCTCTCGGGGAGCAGTACTTC. Translating it yields CASSSSLGEQYF.